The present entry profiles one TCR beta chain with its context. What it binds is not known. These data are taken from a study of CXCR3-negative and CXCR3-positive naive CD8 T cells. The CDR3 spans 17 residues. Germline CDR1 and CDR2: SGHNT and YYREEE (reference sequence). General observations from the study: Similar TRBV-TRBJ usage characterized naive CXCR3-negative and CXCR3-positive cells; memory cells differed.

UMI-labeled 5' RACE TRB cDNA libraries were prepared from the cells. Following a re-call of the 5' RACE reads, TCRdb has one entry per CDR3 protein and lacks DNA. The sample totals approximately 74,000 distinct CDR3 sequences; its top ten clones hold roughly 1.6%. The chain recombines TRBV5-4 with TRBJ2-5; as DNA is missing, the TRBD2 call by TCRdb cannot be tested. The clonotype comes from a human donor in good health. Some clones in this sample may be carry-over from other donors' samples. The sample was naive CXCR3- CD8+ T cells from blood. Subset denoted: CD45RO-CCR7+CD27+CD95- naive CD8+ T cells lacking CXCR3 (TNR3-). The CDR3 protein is CASSLAVAGGLGETQYF.